The 8 T cell receptor beta chains reported below all come from one sample, sequenced in a study of T cell responses to AZD1222 COVID-19 vaccine. The assay was immunoSEQ multiplex PCR, and TCRdb's table has in-frame clones only and misses some. This table holds roughly 100,000 clones, roughly 83% found once. The sample was peripheral blood, taken on day 0 of AZD1222 vaccination. These receptors all come from an adult in good health.

The chain employs TRBV21-1 and TRBJ1-1. TRBV21-1 is recorded as a pseudogene. The CDR3 contains 15 residues. CDR3 bases: TGTGCCAGCAGCAAATCTGCAGGGGGGGATACTGAAGCTTTCTTT. It encodes CASSKSAGGDTEAFF.

The rearrangement uses TRBV5-1 and TRBJ1-4; D perhaps matches TRBD1 (6 bases). CDR3 length equals 15 residues. Per the germline V gene, CDR1 is SGHRS and CDR2 is YFSETQ. V lost 4 bases and J 7 bases, leaving 17 bases between the germline ends. DNA of the CDR3: TGCGCCAGCAGCGGTCAAGGGGGACTAGGTGAAAAACTGTTTTTT. Translating it yields CASSGQGGLGEKLFF.

This CDR3 is CASSLGRGGTDTQYF. CDR3 bases: TGTGCCAGCAGCCTTGGGCGGGGGGGCACAGATACGCAGTATTTT. The chain links TRBV2 to TRBJ2-3; 8 bases are a match to TRBD2. J lost 1 base, V lost 6 bases, and 6 bases had no gene match. Germline V gene sequence: CDR1 SNHLY, CDR2 FYNNEI. The CDR3 contains 15 residues.

The gene calls are TRBV18 and TRBJ1-4, with 7 bases fitting TRBD1. This CDR3 has 15 residues. The germline CDR1 and CDR2 sequences are KGHSH and LQKENI. V shed 6 bases, J shed 3 bases, and the junction held 7 bases outside the gene matches. CDR3 DNA sequence: TGTGCCAGCTCGCGTGACAGGGTTTCTAATGAAAAACTGTTTTTT. Its protein product is CASSRDRVSNEKLFF.

The chain joins TRBV4-3 to TRBJ2-5; D uncertain. Trimming removed 1 base from V and 5 bases from J, with 14 bases in between. CDR1 is LGHNA and CDR2 is YSLEER in the germline V gene. CDR3 size: 15 residues. The chain's CDR3 is CASSQATAGLETQYF. The CDR3 DNA follows: TGCGCCAGCAGCCAAGCGACGGCCGGGTTGGAGACCCAGTACTTC.

The V and J genes are TRBV19 and TRBJ2-6; the D is unclear. The V and J ends lost 9 bases and 1 base respectively, with 4 bases between them. Germline CDR1 LNHDA, CDR2 SQIVND (reference sequence). The CDR3 extends over 12 amino acids. DNA of the CDR3: TGTGCCAGCAGATCTGGGGCCAACGTCCTGACTTTC. This translates into CASRSGANVLTF.

The chain carries TRBV24-1 and TRBJ2-2; D is unclear. V was pared by 5 bases and J by 0 bases, with 15 bases between. Germline CDR1 and CDR2: KGHDR and SFDVKD. The CDR3 is made up of 17 amino acids. DNA for the CDR3: TGTGCCACCAGTGCTGGTATAAGGGCTACGAACACCGGGGAGCTGTTTTTT. Protein: CATSAGIRATNTGELFF.

This clone came up a few times. This sequence joins TRBV19 and TRBJ1-4, with 7 bases fitting TRBD1. Germline values: CDR1 LNHDA, CDR2 SQIVND (reference sequence). With 3 bases clipped from V and 15 bases from J, the junction kept 13 bases outside the gene matches. The CDR3 loop spans 14 amino acids. In DNA form, the CDR3 reads TGTGCCAGTAGTATTACAGGGGCGGTGCGGTTTTTGTTTTTT. The encoded protein is CASSITGAVRFLFF. Supplemented by reference TRBV19 and TRBJ1-4, the full variable domain reads DGGITQSPKYLFRKEGQNVTLSCEQNLNHDAMYWYRQDPGQGLRLIYYSQIVNDFQKGDIAEGYSVSREKKESFPLTVTSAQKNPTAFYLCASSITGAVRFLFFGSGTQLSVL.